Shown below are 30 T cell receptor beta chains from a single sample sequenced in a study of CD8 T cells in Susac syndrome. The RNA, about 0.5 to 1 ug, was put through reverse transcription using random hexamers. TCRdb re-derived calls from the immunoSEQ multiplex PCR reads in MiXCR, one entry per CDR3 protein. The top ten hold approximately 0.16% of the sample, which has approximately 190,000 distinct CDR3 sequences, roughly 94% seen once. The specimen was CD8+ T cells from PBMCs. The receptors here all came from a human donor with Susac syndrome.

V and J are TRBV4-2 and TRBJ2-7, with D possibly matching TRBD2 (7 bases). The CDR3 spans 16 residues. V dropped 0 bases and J dropped 6 bases, with 18 bases sitting between them. The V gene's germline CDR1 is LGHNA and CDR2 YNFKEQ. The CDR3 is CASSQDLLGGGSEQYF. In DNA, the CDR3 is TGTGCCAGCAGCCAAGATCTGTTAGGGGGAGGGAGCGAGCAGTACTTC.

The chain recombines TRBV28 with TRBJ2-2; a weak D match, TRBD1 (5 bases). The V end was cut by 7 bases, the J end by 4 bases, with 16 bases between. CDR1 and CDR2 (germline): MDHEN, SYDVKM. This CDR3 region has 15 residues. The CDR3 protein is CASTLVGPGTGELFF. The CDR3 region has the DNA TGTGCCAGCACCCTAGTGGGGCCGGGCACCGGGGAGCTGTTTTTT.

The genes are TRBV7-8 and TRBJ2-1; 12 bases map to TRBD2. The CDR3 totals 18 residues. The V gene end was trimmed by 5 bases and the J gene end by 0 bases; junction bases not matched to a gene: 8. Germline CDR1 and CDR2: SGHVS and FQNEAQ. CDR3 protein: CASSAGLAGSSSYNEQFF. CDR3 sequence (DNA): TGTGCCAGCAGCGCGGGACTAGCGGGCTCGAGCTCCTACAATGAGCAGTTCTTC. The variable domain in full, completed from reference TRBV7-8 and TRBJ2-1, reads GAGVSQSPRYKVAKRGQDVALRCDPISGHVSLFWYQQALGQGPEFLTYFQNEAQLDKSGLPSDRFFAERPEGSVSTLKIQRTQQEDSAVYLCASSAGLAGSSSYNEQFFGPGTRLTVL.

CDR3 in DNA: TGTGCCAGCAGTTACACGGGAAGGGCCTTCAATGAGCAGTTCTTC. Encoded protein: CASSYTGRAFNEQFF. The V call is TRBV6-2 or TRBV6-3, the J call TRBJ2-1, with D possibly TRBD2 on 5 matching bases. This CDR3 is 15 amino acids long. Between the trimmed V and J ends, which lost 2 bases and 6 bases, there was a span of 14 bases. Germline-derived CDR1 and CDR2 are MNHEY and SVGEGT.

The DNA of the CDR3 is TGTGCCAGCGGAAGGGATTACAATGAGCAGTTCTTC. Translation gives CASGRDYNEQFF. This rearrangement joins TRBV9 to TRBJ2-1; D gene uncertain. Germline lookup yields CDR1 SGDLS and CDR2 YYNGEE. V dropped 7 bases and J dropped 4 bases, with 9 bases sitting between them. The CDR3 runs 12 residues.

The chain uses TRBV6-5 and TRBJ2-7; TRBD1 might be the D (6 bases). The germline CDR1 and CDR2 sequences are MNHEY and SVGAGI. This CDR3 is 12 amino acids long. Between the trimmed V and J ends, which lost 11 bases and 9 bases, there was a span of 20 bases. In DNA, the CDR3 is TGTGCCTCCGGGACACTGAACCGGGGGCAGTACTTC. Translated: CASGTLNRGQYF.

The chain couples TRBV5-1 to TRBJ1-1; D call uncertain. The CDR3 totals 12 residues. V lost 5 bases, J lost 4 bases, and 9 bases lay in between. CDR1 is SGHRS and CDR2 is YFSETQ in the germline V gene. This chain's CDR3 is CASSISGTEAFF. The CDR3, as DNA: TGCGCCAGCAGTATCTCCGGCACTGAAGCTTTCTTT.

The gene calls are TRBV6-6 and TRBJ1-6; 7 bases are a match to TRBD1. Looked up from germline, CDR1 is MNHNY and CDR2 is SVGAGI (reference sequence). There are 15 residues in the CDR3. V dropped 5 bases and J dropped 4; count of bases not matched to a gene: 5. The CDR3 region has the DNA TGTGCCAGCAGTGAATCGACAGGGTATAATTCACCCCTCCACTTT. Amino acids: CASSESTGYNSPLHF.

DNA for the CDR3: TGTGCCAGCAGCTTAGAGGGACAGCCAACGAGGGAGACCCAGTACTTC. It is translated as CASSLEGQPTRETQYF. The chain has TRBV11-2 and TRBJ2-5; TRBD1 agrees at 7 bases. Per germline, CDR1 SGHAT and CDR2 FQNNGV. Losses at the gene ends were 0 bases for V and 5 bases for J; bases not matched to a gene: 9. The CDR3 covers 16 residues.

The chain recombines TRBV25-1 with TRBJ1-2; D ambiguous. Per the germline V gene, CDR1 is MGHDK and CDR2 is SYGVNS. The CDR3 loop spans 14 amino acids. The V end was cut by 4 bases, the J end by 0 bases, with 9 bases between. The CDR3 DNA follows: TGTGCCAGCAGTGGCGCAGTTACTAACTATGGCTACACCTTC. This translates into CASSGAVTNYGYTF.

The chain has TRBV5-1 and TRBJ2-7, with D unclear. The CDR3 is 13 amino acids. The germline gives CDR1 SGHRS, CDR2 YFSETQ. Trimming left V 2 bases short and J 5 bases short, with 11 bases between. The CDR3 here is CASSFAPRNEQYF. DNA of the CDR3: TGCGCCAGCAGCTTTGCCCCTAGGAACGAGCAGTACTTC.

The V and J genes are TRBV27 and TRBJ2-1, with 12 bases lining up with TRBD2. Germline CDR1 is MNHEY and CDR2 is SMNVEV (reference sequence). The CDR3 sequence is 14 residues long. V dropped 3 bases and J dropped 8; count of bases not matched to a gene: 2. CDR3 residues: CASSFGTSGYEQFF. The CDR3 nucleotides read TGTGCCAGCAGTTTTGGGACTAGCGGGTATGAGCAGTTCTTC.

The chain links TRBV6-2 or TRBV6-3 to TRBJ2-7, with a possible D match to TRBD2 (6 bases). With 6 bases removed from V and 2 bases from J, the gap between germline ends came to 14 bases. Germline V lookup: CDR1 MNHEY, CDR2 SVGEGT. The CDR3 has 14 amino acids. CDR3 sequence (DNA): TGTGCCAGCAGCCCCCAGCGGGCCGCCTACGAGCAGTACTTC. This gives the protein CASSPQRAAYEQYF.

The chain combines TRBV12-3 or TRBV12-4 with TRBJ2-7; D uncertain. The CDR3 is made up of 14 amino acids. Trimming cost V 6 bases and J 3 bases, with 15 bases left between them. The chain's CDR3 is CASSFRPAYYEQYF. The DNA for the CDR3 is TGTGCCAGCAGCTTTCGGCCCGCCTACTACGAGCAGTACTTC.

The V gene is TRBV11-2, the J gene TRBJ2-1; D gene ambiguous. The V gene lost 1 base and the J gene lost 0 bases, with 10 bases spanning the gap. The germline gives CDR1 SGHAT, CDR2 FQNNGV. The CDR3 extends over 16 amino acids. The CDR3 sequence is CASSLVVSDSYNEQFF. The CDR3 DNA follows: TGTGCCAGCAGCTTAGTCGTCAGCGACTCCTACAATGAGCAGTTCTTC. The full variable domain, in which reference TRBV11-2 and TRBJ2-1 provide the parts outside the CDR3, is EAGVAQSPRYKIIEKRQSVAFWCNPISGHATLYWYQQILGQGPKLLIQFQNNGVVDDSQLPKDRFSAERLKGVDSTLKIQPAKLEDSAVYLCASSLVVSDSYNEQFFGPGTRLTVL.

The rearrangement joins TRBV5-1 to TRBJ2-7; 12 bases line up with TRBD1. The CDR3 runs to 15 residues. From germline, CDR1 is SGHRS and CDR2 YFSETQ. The ends lost 3 bases at V and 5 bases at J; junction bases unmatched: 6. In DNA, the CDR3 is TGCGCCAGCAGCTCGGGACAGGGGGCGAACCACGAGCAGTACTTC. Protein sequence: CASSSGQGANHEQYF.

This clonotype was detected only once. The chain carries TRBV5-1 and TRBJ1-1, with 10 bases matching TRBD1. CDR1 and CDR2 from the germline V gene are SGHRS and YFSETQ. This CDR3 region has 15 residues. The ends lost 3 bases at V and 8 bases at J; junction bases unmatched: 10. The CDR3 loop is CASSSGQGKDEEAFF. In DNA, the CDR3 is TGCGCCAGCAGCTCGGGACAGGGGAAGGATGAGGAAGCTTTCTTT.

The genes are TRBV20-1 and TRBJ2-7, with 9 positions matching TRBD1. The CDR3 totals 13 residues. Looked up from germline, CDR1 is DFQATT and CDR2 is SNEGSKA (reference sequence). V lost 2 bases and J lost 7; bases outside the gene matches: 6. This chain's CDR3 is CSARWTGVWEQYF. Written as DNA, the CDR3 is TGCAGTGCTAGATGGACAGGGGTGTGGGAGCAGTACTTC.

This chain joins TRBV20-1 and TRBJ1-1; D perhaps matches TRBD1 (6 bases). Germline-derived CDR1 and CDR2 are DFQATT and SNEGSKA (reference sequence). Trimming shortened V by 7 bases and J by 1 base, and 13 bases separated the two germline ends. The CDR3 length is 13 residues. CDR3 DNA: TGCAGTGTAAAGGGGGATTCGAACACTGAAGCTTTCTTT. It is translated as CSVKGDSNTEAFF.

This chain links TRBV13 with TRBJ2-4, with a possible D match to TRBD1 (5 bases). The germline CDR1 and CDR2 sequences are PRHDT and FYEKMQ (reference sequence). There are 16 residues in the CDR3. Trimming took 2 bases from V and 0 from J, leaving 11 bases between them. The CDR3 reads CASSLSGQLAKNIQYF. In DNA form, the CDR3 reads TGTGCCAGCAGCTTAAGTGGACAACTAGCCAAAAACATTCAGTACTTC.

The V and J genes are TRBV29-1 and TRBJ1-4; D uncertain. The CDR3 is 13 residues long. Germline V gene data show CDR1 as SQVTM and CDR2 as ANQGSEA. V dropped 0 bases and J dropped 5 bases, with 7 bases sitting between them. CDR3 bases: TGCAGCGTTGAAGACACTTACAATGAAAAACTGTTTTTT. This translates into CSVEDTYNEKLFF.

This chain uses TRBV30 with TRBJ2-4, with 7 bases matching TRBD2. Germline V gene sequence: CDR1 GTSNPN, CDR2 SVGIG (reference sequence). CDR3 length: 12 residues. V gave up 1 base and J gave up 9 bases; unmatched junction bases: 3. The CDR3 protein is CAWSAPGGIQYF. CDR3 bases: TGTGCCTGGAGTGCCCCGGGGGGCATTCAGTACTTC.

The rearrangement uses TRBV20-1 and TRBJ2-5; 10 nucleotides align to TRBD2. Germline V gene sequence: CDR1 DFQATT, CDR2 SNEGSKA (reference sequence). The V segment lost 3 bases and the J segment 2 bases; nucleotides outside the gene matches: 9. This CDR3 spans 16 amino acids. The CDR3 DNA is TGCAGTGCTAGTCGAACTAGCGGGGCAGAGCAAGAGACCCAGTACTTC. This translates into CSASRTSGAEQETQYF.

This clonotype was detected only a few times. The genes are TRBV7-9 and TRBJ2-7; 9 positions match TRBD1. Germline trimming cut 6 bases from V and 2 bases from J; bases unmatched to any gene: 5. Per the germline V gene, CDR1 is SEHNR and CDR2 is FQNEAQ (reference sequence). This CDR3 contains 14 residues. The CDR3 here is CASSLGQGTYEQYF. The CDR3 DNA is TGTGCCAGCAGTTTGGGACAGGGCACCTACGAGCAGTACTTC.

This chain joins TRBV9 and TRBJ2-6; no clear D gene. The CDR3 has 15 amino acids. Germline CDR1 SGDLS, CDR2 YYNGEE. Trimming removed 0 bases at V and 0 bases at J, with 4 bases between. Here the CDR3 DNA reads TGTGCCAGCAGCGTAGATCCCTCTGGGGCCAACGTCCTGACTTTC. Translated: CASSVDPSGANVLTF.

This chain uses TRBV13 with TRBJ2-3; D gene ambiguous. Trimming left V 5 bases short and J 6 bases short, with 12 bases between. The CDR3 totals 13 residues. Germline CDR1 PRHDT, CDR2 FYEKMQ (reference sequence). The CDR3 DNA sequence: TGTGCCAGCAGCATCATACGGTTGGATACGCAGTATTTT. Encoded protein: CASSIIRLDTQYF.

This clonotype occurred once. The gene calls are TRBV7-3 and TRBJ2-3; TRBD2 aligns across 8 bases. Germline V gives CDR1 SGHTA, CDR2 FQGTGA. The CDR3 is 15 residues long. The V segment lost 1 base and the J segment 4 bases; nucleotides outside the gene matches: 4. DNA for the CDR3: TGTGCCAGCAGCTTAAGCGGGGGGCGTCCAGATACGCAGTATTTT. It encodes CASSLSGGRPDTQYF.

This sequence joins TRBV20-1 and TRBJ1-2; a possible D gene is TRBD1 (6 bases). Trimming pared 0 bases from V and 1 base from J, leaving 18 bases between. The CDR3 length is 17 residues. Germline loops: CDR1 DFQATT, CDR2 SNEGSKA (reference sequence). The CDR3: CSARDSPGATFNYGYTF. The CDR3 region has the DNA TGCAGTGCTAGAGATAGCCCAGGGGCTACCTTTAACTATGGCTACACCTTC.

This chain connects TRBV3-1 to TRBJ2-2; TRBD1 agrees at 8 bases. Trimming at V came to 0 bases and at J to 8 bases, leaving 11 bases not matched to a gene. Germline V gene data show CDR1 as LGHDT and CDR2 as YNNKEL (reference sequence). CDR3 length: 17 amino acids. In DNA form, the CDR3 reads TGTGCCAGCAGCCAAGATTCGGCAGGGGGCAGGTTGGGGGAGCTGTTTTTT. As protein: CASSQDSAGGRLGELFF.

This chain uses TRBV7-9 with TRBJ2-2; either TRBD1 or TRBD2 may supply D (5 bases each). The CDR3 covers 16 residues. The V end was cut by 4 bases, the J end by 7 bases, with 19 bases between. The germline V gene encodes CDR1 SEHNR and CDR2 FQNEAQ (reference sequence). The CDR3 here is CASSSATRTRGGELFF. The CDR3 coding sequence is TGTGCCAGCAGCTCGGCGACGCGGACGAGGGGCGGGGAGCTGTTTTTT.